The clone carrying this TCR beta chain was seen at least ten times. Its antigen is still unknown. The read falls 3 residues short of the CDR3 end, and the missing part is taken from the germline J gene. The data were produced by immunoSEQ multiplex PCR, yet TCRdb's version contains in-frame clones alone and is incomplete. The specimen has more than 30,000 clones, none found just once. This CDR3 is built from 13 residues. Germline loops: CDR1 SNHLY, CDR2 FYNNEI. The record originates from a study of T cell clonality in common variable immunodeficiency. Study observations and caveats: CVID subjects had higher TCRbeta clonality than healthy controls, most marked in about a third. In common variable immunodeficiency, TCR beta chains reportedly carried fewer deletions and N-nucleotide insertions. Links between repertoire features and CVID complications were heterogeneity-limited.

Donors gave roughly 5 to 8 ml heparinized peripheral whole blood. The chain couples TRBV2 to TRBJ1-2; a possible D gene is TRBD1 (5 bases). The TCR originated in a person aged 18 to 75 in good health. The sample consisted of peripheral blood mononuclear cells. CDR3 DNA, as far as it was read: TGTGCCAGCAGTGATGACCGGGACTCCCTT. As protein: CASSDDRDSL. The full CDR3 is CASSDDRDSLYTF.